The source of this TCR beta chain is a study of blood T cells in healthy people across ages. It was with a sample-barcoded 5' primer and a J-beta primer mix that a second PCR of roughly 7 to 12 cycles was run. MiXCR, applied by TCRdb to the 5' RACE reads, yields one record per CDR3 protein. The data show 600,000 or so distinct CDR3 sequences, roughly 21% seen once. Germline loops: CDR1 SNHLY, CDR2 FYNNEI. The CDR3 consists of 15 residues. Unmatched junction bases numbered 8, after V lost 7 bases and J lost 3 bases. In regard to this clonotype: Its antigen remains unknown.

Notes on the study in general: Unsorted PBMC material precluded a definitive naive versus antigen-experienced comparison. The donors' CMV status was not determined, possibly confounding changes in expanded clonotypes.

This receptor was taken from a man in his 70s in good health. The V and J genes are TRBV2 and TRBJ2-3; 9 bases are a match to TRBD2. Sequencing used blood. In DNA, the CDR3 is TGTGCCAGCACCAGACTTAGCGGGAGTACAGATACGCAGTATTTT. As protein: CASTRLSGSTDTQYF.